This T cell receptor beta chain was sequenced during a study of blood T cell repertoires in COVID-19. Study-level information: Spain, Italy and the United States supplied samples that represented acute and convalescent COVID-19. The analysed material was cDNA or gDNA that came from T cells, B-cell-depleted T cells, or PBMCs.

In the source study's methods: Reference gene primers were amplified, and this amplification served to estimate nucleated cell counts. Only in-frame clones appear in the TCRdb table, and some are missing; sequencing was by immunoSEQ multiplex PCR. V and J calls and clone size are given by that table; D and trimming were obtained from the DNA. This table holds 270,000 or so clones, 86% found once. CDR3 length: 13 amino acids. Germline CDR1 is ENHRY and CDR2 is SYGVKD. The V and J ends lost 10 bases and 1 base respectively, with 12 bases between them. Input material: peripheral blood. The TCR originated in a woman aged 25 to 39 with active or convalescent COVID-19. This chain connects TRBV10-3 to TRBJ2-3; no clear D. CDR3 DNA: TGTGCCAGTACCAGCCAGGGCACAGATACGCAGTATTTT. Amino acids: CASTSQGTDTQYF.